The 3 T cell receptor beta chains presented below share a single source sample, sequenced in a study of T cell changes during pregnancy in multiple sclerosis (dated by TCRdb to between 2017 and 2020). Library preparation was by the immunoSEQ multiplex PCR assay. Not all clones reach the TCRdb copy of this immuneACCESS table, which keeps in-frame sequences only. Checked studies attribute under half of the gap to unresolved V genes and leave the rest unexplained. For this sample the table gives about 69,000 clones, of which roughly 91% were detected only once. Together, the top ten hold about 1.5% of the sample. Sequences were derived from peripheral blood, sampled in the third trimester of pregnancy. Source of these receptors: a female donor with multiple sclerosis, enrolled in a pregnancy study.

This clone has a single count. J is TRBJ1-5 and V is TRBV19, with D unresolved. The V gene lost 5 bases and the J gene lost 3 bases, with 8 bases spanning the gap. The germline CDR1 and CDR2 sequences are LNHDA and SQIVND (reference sequence). This CDR3 has 13 residues. CDR3 DNA sequence: TGTGCCAGTAGTTGGAGTTTCAATCAGCCCCAGCATTTT. Its protein product is CASSWSFNQPQHF.

The chain links TRBV6-1 to TRBJ1-2; 7 nucleotides align to TRBD1. This CDR3 spans 13 amino acids. Trimming took 6 bases from V and 8 from J; bases not matched to a gene: 9. CDR1 is MNHNS and CDR2 is SASEGT in the germline V gene. In DNA form, the CDR3 reads TGTGCCAGCAGCCTCCGGACAGGTTTAGGCTACACCTTC. Protein: CASSLRTGLGYTF.

Notes on this clone: One end of the junction does not line up with germline, which may come from a read error. The rearrangement links TRBV7-7 to TRBJ2-3, with D unclear. This CDR3 contains 17 residues. The germline V gene encodes CDR1 SSHAT and CDR2 FNYEAQ (reference sequence). The CDR3 sequence: CASSLSVAFASTDTQYF. The CDR3 DNA reads as TGTGCTAGCAGCTTGAGCGTGGCTTTTGCTAGCACAGATACGCAGTATTTT. Together with reference TRBV7-7 and TRBJ2-3, the CDR3 gives the full variable domain: GAGVSQSPRYKVTKRGQDVTLRCDPISSHATLYWYQQALGQGPEFLTYFNYEAQPDKSGLPSDRFSAERPEGSISTLTIQRTEQRDSAMYRCASSLSVAFASTDTQYFGPGTRLTVL.